One sample yielded the 30 T cell receptor beta chains listed below, sequenced in a study of cytomegalovirus exposure and HLA in healthy donors. The PCR had 60 Vbeta and 13 Jbeta primers. The method was immunoSEQ multiplex PCR; TCRdb's version includes in-frame clones alone and lacks a portion of them. The specimen's table records 25,000 to 35,000 clones. Sample: PBMCs. The receptors shown here come from a man aged 40-49 years in good health and CMV-seronegative.

V and J are TRBV7-9 and TRBJ2-1; 7 bases are a match to TRBD2. The CDR3 is 16 residues long. Germline CDR1 is SEHNR and CDR2 is FQNEAQ (reference sequence). The V and J ends lost 5 bases and 9 bases, in that order; junction bases with no gene match: 16. In DNA, the CDR3 is TGTGCCAGCAGCCCTCACGGAGCGGGACTCTCCCGTGAGCAGTTCTTC. Its protein is CASSPHGAGLSREQFF.

The genes are TRBV29-1 and TRBJ2-7, with 10 bases that match TRBD1. CDR3 length equals 13 residues. V shed 7 bases, J shed 3 bases, and the junction held 6 bases outside the gene matches. Germline CDR1 and CDR2: SQVTM and ANQGSEA. The CDR3 region is CSALGQGLYEQYF. CDR3 sequence (DNA): TGCAGCGCCCTGGGACAGGGGCTCTACGAGCAGTACTTC.

In nucleotides, the CDR3 is TGTGCCAGCAGTTACTCCAATCGGGGATACAATGAGCAGTTCTTC. It is translated as CASSYSNRGYNEQFF. The chain links TRBV6-5 to TRBJ2-1, with D possibly matching TRBD2 (5 bases). Trimming pared 0 bases from V and 4 bases from J, leaving 10 bases between. There are 15 residues in the CDR3. In germline, CDR1 is MNHEY, CDR2 SVGAGI.

This chain links TRBV28 with TRBJ2-3, with D maybe TRBD1 (6 bases). The CDR3 runs 14 residues. Germline V CDR1 and CDR2: MDHEN, SYDVKM. V dropped 6 bases and J dropped 0 bases, with 10 bases sitting between them. The CDR3 coding sequence is TGTGCCAGCAGGCTGACAGGAAGCACAGATACGCAGTATTTT. It codes for CASRLTGSTDTQYF. Full variable domain (missing parts from reference TRBV28 and TRBJ2-3): DVKVTQSSRYLVKRTGEKVFLECVQDMDHENMFWYRQDPGLGLRLIYFSYDVKMKEKGDIPEGYSVSREKKERFSLILESASTNQTSMYLCASRLTGSTDTQYFGPGTRLTVL.

This chain connects TRBV4-1 to TRBJ2-7; 10 nucleotides align to TRBD2. CDR3 length: 22 amino acids. V trimming: 1 base; J trimming: 0 bases; junction bases outside the gene matches: 21. CDR1 is MGHRA, CDR2 YSYEKL, per germline. CDR3 sequence (DNA): TGCGCCAGCAGCCAAGCCCCTTACCCAGGGGCTAGCGGGAGCCCAAACTCCTACGAGCAGTACTTC. Protein: CASSQAPYPGASGSPNSYEQYF.

The chain couples TRBV19 to TRBJ2-1; 9 bases agree with TRBD2. Trimming cost V 0 bases and J 2 bases; bases outside gene matches: 5. The CDR3 totals 17 residues. Germline V CDR1 and CDR2: LNHDA, SQIVND (reference sequence). The CDR3 DNA is TGTGCCAGTAGTATAGAGGCTAGCGGGACAGCCTACAATGAGCAGTTCTTC. Amino acid sequence: CASSIEASGTAYNEQFF. The full variable domain, completed using reference TRBV19 and TRBJ2-1, is DGGITQSPKYLFRKEGQNVTLSCEQNLNHDAMYWYRQDPGQGLRLIYYSQIVNDFQKGDIAEGYSVSREKKESFPLTVTSAQKNPTAFYLCASSIEASGTAYNEQFFGPGTRLTVL.

The gene calls are TRBV5-1 and TRBJ2-1; TRBD2 aligns across 8 bases. There are 16 residues in the CDR3. Per the germline V gene, CDR1 is SGHRS and CDR2 is YFSETQ. V was clipped by 0 bases and J by 7 bases; unmatched bases: 9. The CDR3 sequence is CASSLAQAGGRNEQFF. CDR3 in DNA: TGCGCCAGCAGCTTGGCCCAGGCGGGGGGCAGGAATGAGCAGTTCTTC.

The chain is built from TRBV5-8 and TRBJ1-5; TRBD1 agrees at 7 bases. This CDR3 spans 14 amino acids. The J segment lost 7 bases and the V segment lost 1 base, leaving 5 bases of the junction unmatched. CDR1 is SGHTS, CDR2 YDEGEE, per germline. CDR3 sequence (DNA): TGTGCCAGCAGCTTGCACAGGGGATGGCAGCCCCAGCATTTT. As protein: CASSLHRGWQPQHF.

The V call is TRBV9, the J call TRBJ2-1, with 9 bases lining up with TRBD2. J was trimmed by 6 bases and V by 4 bases; bases with no gene match: 8. CDR1 is SGDLS and CDR2 is YYNGEE in the germline V gene. This CDR3 has 15 amino acids. Here the CDR3 reads CASSRGLATSNEQFF. The CDR3, as DNA: TGTGCCAGCAGCCGAGGACTAGCGACGAGCAATGAGCAGTTCTTC.

The chain is built from TRBV19 and TRBJ2-3; 10 bases are shared with TRBD1. CDR1 and CDR2 (germline): LNHDA, SQIVND (reference sequence). The CDR3 length is 16 residues. V shed 5 bases and J 3 bases; nucleotides not matched to a gene: 8. The CDR3 here is CASSRGTGETTDTQYF. CDR3 coding DNA: TGTGCCAGTAGTCGCGGGACAGGGGAGACGACAGATACGCAGTATTTT.

The chain employs TRBV29-1 and TRBJ1-5, with D perhaps TRBD1 (6 bases). The V and J ends lost 6 bases and 6 bases respectively, with 12 bases between them. This CDR3 is built from 12 residues. Per germline, CDR1 SQVTM and CDR2 ANQGSEA. CDR3 sequence: CSVQGSGQPQHF. Here the CDR3 DNA reads TGCAGCGTACAGGGAAGCGGTCAGCCCCAGCATTTT.

The chain recombines TRBV9 with TRBJ2-3; perhaps TRBD1 as D (5 bases). Germline V gene data show CDR1 as SGDLS and CDR2 as YYNGEE. This CDR3 spans 16 amino acids. Trimming stripped 1 base from V and 0 bases from J, with 12 bases between. In DNA, the CDR3 is TGTGCCAGCAGCGTAATGGGGCATACTAGCACAGATACGCAGTATTTT. This gives the protein CASSVMGHTSTDTQYF.

The CDR3 DNA follows: TGTGCCAGCAGCCCACTAGCGGGGCTCAGCACAGATACGCAGTATTTT. Protein: CASSPLAGLSTDTQYF. The chain has TRBV14 and TRBJ2-3, with 10 bases fitting TRBD2. The CDR3 extends over 16 amino acids. Germline V gene data show CDR1 as SGHDN and CDR2 as FVKESK. Losses at the gene ends were 4 bases for V and 0 bases for J; bases not matched to a gene: 4.

This chain connects TRBV6-1 to TRBJ1-1; tentatively, D is TRBD1 (6 bases). There are 10 residues in the CDR3. V lost 6 bases, J lost 11 bases, and 10 bases lay in between. Germline V gives CDR1 MNHNS, CDR2 SASEGT. This CDR3 reads CASRDQGAFF. The DNA for the CDR3 is TGTGCCAGCAGGGACCAGGGGGCTTTCTTT.

The chain links TRBV7-2 to TRBJ2-7; D remains ambiguous. CDR1 and CDR2 from the germline V gene are SGHTA and FQGNSA. Trimming left V 5 bases short and J 2 bases short, with 4 bases between. The CDR3 extends over 11 amino acids. The chain's CDR3 is CASSRAYEQYF. CDR3 bases: TGTGCCAGCAGCCGCGCCTACGAGCAGTACTTC.

The chain has TRBV5-1 and TRBJ1-2, with 11 bases fitting TRBD1. This CDR3 is built from 17 residues. Trimming at V came to 3 bases and at J to 3 bases, leaving 10 bases not matched to a gene. CDR1 and CDR2 from the germline V gene are SGHRS and YFSETQ. Written as DNA, the CDR3 is TGCGCCAGCAGCTACGCGTCTGGGACAGGGGGGGACTATGGCTACACCTTC. Its protein is CASSYASGTGGDYGYTF.

The J gene is TRBJ2-1, the V gene TRBV6-4, with 12 bases fitting TRBD2. Trimming cost V 2 bases and J 8 bases; bases outside gene matches: 4. This CDR3 has 15 amino acids. Germline V gene data show CDR1 as MRHNA and CDR2 as SNTAGT. As DNA, the CDR3 is TGTGCCAGCAGTGACCCGACTAGCGGGAGTCATGAGCAGTTCTTC. Translated: CASSDPTSGSHEQFF.

V usage is TRBV29-1 and J usage is TRBJ2-1; 9 bases map to TRBD2. Germline CDR1 reads SQVTM; CDR2 reads ANQGSEA. Trimming took 4 bases from V and 2 from J; bases not matched to a gene: 6. The CDR3 is 15 amino acids. The DNA of the CDR3 is TGCAGCGTTGGAGAAGCGGGAGGACCCTACAATGAGCAGTTCTTC. Translated, it gives CSVGEAGGPYNEQFF.

The chain combines TRBV7-9 with TRBJ1-2; D unclear. Trimming left V 11 bases short and J 8 bases short, with 18 bases between. Germline-derived CDR1 and CDR2 are SEHNR and FQNEAQ (reference sequence). The CDR3 sequence is 12 residues long. The CDR3 DNA sequence: TGTGCCTCAGGTGTCTCCGATGGGGGCTACACCTTC. This sequence encodes CASGVSDGGYTF.

The CDR3 bases are TGTGCCAGCTCACCACTAGCTCCGAGCTCCTACGAGCAGTACTTC. This encodes CASSPLAPSSYEQYF. The chain recombines TRBV18 with TRBJ2-7; D is undetermined. The germline V gene has CDR1 KGHSH and CDR2 LQKENI. The CDR3 runs to 15 residues. With 1 base removed from V and 0 bases from J, the gap between germline ends came to 10 bases.

This chain links TRBV7-9 with TRBJ2-5; 7 nucleotides line up with TRBD1. J gave up 2 bases and V 8 bases, and 5 bases lay outside the gene matches. There are 13 residues in the CDR3. The V gene's germline CDR1 is SEHNR and CDR2 FQNEAQ (reference sequence). CDR3: CASVQGEQETQYF. The CDR3 nucleotides are TGTGCCAGCGTCCAGGGGGAACAAGAGACCCAGTACTTC. The variable domain in full, completed from reference TRBV7-9 and TRBJ2-5, reads DTGVSQNPRHKITKRGQNVTFRCDPISEHNRLYWYRQTLGQGPEFLTYFQNEAQLEKSRLLSDRFSAERPKGSFSTLEIQRTEQGDSAMYLCASVQGEQETQYFGPGTRLLVL.

This rearrangement joins TRBV29-1 to TRBJ1-2; weak D call: TRBD1 (6 bases). The V and J ends lost 4 bases and 0 bases respectively, with 15 bases between them. The germline gives CDR1 SQVTM, CDR2 ANQGSEA. The CDR3 is made up of 15 amino acids. This chain's CDR3 is CSVGGRGTTNYGYTF. DNA for the CDR3: TGCAGCGTTGGTGGCAGGGGAACTACTAACTATGGCTACACCTTC.

V gene TRBV29-1 combines with J gene TRBJ1-2; 7 nucleotides agree with TRBD1. J gave up 6 bases and V 3 bases, and 16 bases lay outside the gene matches. The CDR3 sequence is 16 residues long. The germline CDR1 and CDR2 sequences are SQVTM and ANQGSEA. CDR3 nucleotide sequence: TGCAGCGTTGAGAAGGTTGTGGGCAGGGGGAAGGATGGCTACACCTTC. This gives the protein CSVEKVVGRGKDGYTF.

The V and J genes are TRBV12-5 and TRBJ1-1; D may be TRBD1 (6 bases). CDR1 and CDR2 (germline): LGHNT, FRNRAP. The length of the CDR3 is 15 residues. Trimming removed 0 bases from V and 4 bases from J, with 12 bases in between. Here the CDR3 DNA reads TGTGCTAGTGGTTTGGTACGGGGAGGGGGCACTGAAGCTTTCTTT. Protein: CASGLVRGGGTEAFF.

The genes are TRBV19 and TRBJ2-7; weak D call: TRBD2 (8 bases). Germline V gene sequence: CDR1 LNHDA, CDR2 SQIVND (reference sequence). The CDR3 runs 15 residues. The V end lost 7 bases, the J end lost 3 bases, and 19 bases lay between the germline ends. DNA of the CDR3: TGTGCCAGTAAGAGGGGGCGGGAGGTCGGCTACGAGCAGTACTTC. As protein: CASKRGREVGYEQYF. Together with reference TRBV19 and TRBJ2-7, the CDR3 gives the full variable domain: DGGITQSPKYLFRKEGQNVTLSCEQNLNHDAMYWYRQDPGQGLRLIYYSQIVNDFQKGDIAEGYSVSREKKESFPLTVTSAQKNPTAFYLCASKRGREVGYEQYFGPGTRLTVT.

J is TRBJ1-5 and V is TRBV4-2; maybe TRBD1 (5 bases). Trimming cost V 0 bases and J 5 bases, with 11 bases left between them. This CDR3 has 15 amino acids. CDR1 and CDR2 (germline): LGHNA, YNFKEQ. CDR3 sequence (DNA): TGTGCCAGCAGCCAAGATGGCAGGGTGGATCAGCCCCAGCATTTT. Protein product: CASSQDGRVDQPQHF.

This sequence joins TRBV6-5 and TRBJ2-7; a possible D gene is TRBD1 (6 bases). V lost 5 bases and J 5 bases, leaving 16 bases between the germline ends. The CDR3 length is 14 residues. Germline loops: CDR1 MNHEY, CDR2 SVGAGI. In DNA form, the CDR3 reads TGTGCCAGCAGTCTCCGGGACACGAAAGACGAGCAGTACTTC. Its translation: CASSLRDTKDEQYF.

The J gene is TRBJ1-3, the V gene TRBV30, with D unclear. The CDR3 consists of 12 residues. CDR1 GTSNPN and CDR2 SVGIG come from the germline V gene (reference sequence). V shed 4 bases and J shed 2 bases, with 6 bases lying between them. The CDR3 DNA reads TGTGCCTGGAACAACGCTGGAAACACCATATATTTT. It specifies CAWNNAGNTIYF.

The V gene is TRBV6-5, the J gene TRBJ2-3, with no clear D. Per germline, CDR1 MNHEY and CDR2 SVGAGI. Deletions cut 4 bases from V and 7 bases from J, with 6 bases between. The CDR3 sequence is 11 residues long. In DNA form, the CDR3 reads TGTGCCAGCAGTTGGTCTAATACGCAGTATTTT. Residues: CASSWSNTQYF.

The DNA of the CDR3 is TGTGCCAGTAGTTACCAAACCGGGAGCACAGATACGCAGTATTTT. It is translated as CASSYQTGSTDTQYF. This chain links TRBV19 with TRBJ2-3; D unclear. Germline V gene sequence: CDR1 LNHDA, CDR2 SQIVND (reference sequence). Deletions cut 5 bases from V and 0 bases from J, with 12 bases between. The CDR3 consists of 15 residues.